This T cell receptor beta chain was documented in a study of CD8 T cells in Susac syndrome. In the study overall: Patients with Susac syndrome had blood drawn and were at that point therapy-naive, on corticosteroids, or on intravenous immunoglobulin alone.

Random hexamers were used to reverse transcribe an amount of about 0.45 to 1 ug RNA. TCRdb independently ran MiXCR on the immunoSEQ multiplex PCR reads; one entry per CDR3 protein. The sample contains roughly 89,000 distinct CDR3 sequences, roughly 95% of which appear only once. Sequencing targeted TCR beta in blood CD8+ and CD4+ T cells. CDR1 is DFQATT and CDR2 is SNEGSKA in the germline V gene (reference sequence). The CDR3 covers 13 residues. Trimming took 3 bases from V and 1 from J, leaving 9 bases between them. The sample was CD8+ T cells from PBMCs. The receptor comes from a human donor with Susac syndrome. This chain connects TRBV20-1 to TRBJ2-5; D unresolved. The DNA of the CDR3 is TGCAGTGCTAGGGTCTGGGCCCAAGAGACCCAGTACTTC. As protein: CSARVWAQETQYF.